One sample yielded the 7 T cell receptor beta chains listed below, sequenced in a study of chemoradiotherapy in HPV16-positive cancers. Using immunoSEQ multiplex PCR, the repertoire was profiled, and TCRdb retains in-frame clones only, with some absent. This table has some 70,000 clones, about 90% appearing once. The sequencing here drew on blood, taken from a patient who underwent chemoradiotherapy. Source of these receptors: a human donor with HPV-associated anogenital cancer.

The CDR3 loop is CASSMDRVQFF. In nucleotides, the CDR3 is TGTGCCAGCAGCATGGACAGAGTGCAGTTCTTC. The chain links TRBV7-2 to TRBJ2-1, with a weak D call TRBD1 (6 bases). The CDR3 length is 11 residues. Trimming pared 5 bases from V and 12 bases from J, leaving 11 bases between. Germline CDR1 SGHTA, CDR2 FQGNSA.

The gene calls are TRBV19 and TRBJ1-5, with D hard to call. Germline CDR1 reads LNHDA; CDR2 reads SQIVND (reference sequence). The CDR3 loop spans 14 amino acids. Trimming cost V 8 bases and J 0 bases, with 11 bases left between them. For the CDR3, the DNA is TGTGCCAGTCACCATTGGAGTAGCAATCAGCCCCAGCATTTT. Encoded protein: CASHHWSSNQPQHF. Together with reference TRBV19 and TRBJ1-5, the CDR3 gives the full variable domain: DGGITQSPKYLFRKEGQNVTLSCEQNLNHDAMYWYRQDPGQGLRLIYYSQIVNDFQKGDIAEGYSVSREKKESFPLTVTSAQKNPTAFYLCASHHWSSNQPQHFGDGTRLSIL.

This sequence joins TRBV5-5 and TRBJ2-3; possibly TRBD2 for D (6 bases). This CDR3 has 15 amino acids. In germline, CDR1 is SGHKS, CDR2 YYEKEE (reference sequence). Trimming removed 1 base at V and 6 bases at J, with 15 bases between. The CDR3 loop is CASSLTSPHRDTQYF. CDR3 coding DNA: TGTGCCAGCAGCTTGACTAGCCCACACCGGGATACGCAGTATTTT.

CDR3 loop: CASSQDLMQAGEQYF. The CDR3, as DNA: TGTGCCAGCAGCCAAGACCTTATGCAAGCGGGGGAGCAGTACTTC. The chain uses TRBV14 and TRBJ2-7; 7 bases line up with TRBD2. V dropped 0 bases and J dropped 7; count of bases not matched to a gene: 9. Germline V gives CDR1 SGHDN, CDR2 FVKESK. CDR3 length: 15 residues.

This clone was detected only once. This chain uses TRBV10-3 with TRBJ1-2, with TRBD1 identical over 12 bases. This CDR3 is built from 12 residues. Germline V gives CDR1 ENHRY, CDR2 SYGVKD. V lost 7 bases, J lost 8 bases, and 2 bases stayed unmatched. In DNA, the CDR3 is TGTGCCATCATGGGGACAGGGGGCGGCTACACCTTC. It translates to CAIMGTGGGYTF.

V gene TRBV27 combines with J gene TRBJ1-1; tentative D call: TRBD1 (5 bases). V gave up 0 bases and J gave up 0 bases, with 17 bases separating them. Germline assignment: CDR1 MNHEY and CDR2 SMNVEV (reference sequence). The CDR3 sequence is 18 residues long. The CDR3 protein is CASSLSSPGRGMNTEAFF. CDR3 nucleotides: TGTGCCAGCAGTTTATCGTCCCCCGGGAGGGGCATGAACACTGAAGCTTTCTTT.

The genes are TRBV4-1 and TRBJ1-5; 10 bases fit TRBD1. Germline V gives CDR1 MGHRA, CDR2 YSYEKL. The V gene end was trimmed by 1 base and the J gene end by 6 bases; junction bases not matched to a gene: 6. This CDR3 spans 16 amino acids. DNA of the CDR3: TGCGCCAGCAGCCAAGCCGGGACAGGGGTCGGTCAGCCCCAGCATTTT. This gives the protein CASSQAGTGVGQPQHF.